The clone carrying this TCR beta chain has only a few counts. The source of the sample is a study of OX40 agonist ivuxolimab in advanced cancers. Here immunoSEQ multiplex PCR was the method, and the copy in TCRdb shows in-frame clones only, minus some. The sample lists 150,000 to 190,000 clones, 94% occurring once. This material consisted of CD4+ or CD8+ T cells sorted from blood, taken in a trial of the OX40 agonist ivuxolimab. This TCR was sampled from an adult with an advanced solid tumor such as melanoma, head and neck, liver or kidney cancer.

In DNA, the CDR3 is TGTGCCAGCTCACAGGGACAGGACCTCTATGGCTACACCTTC. Its translation: CASSQGQDLYGYTF. The chain recombines TRBV18 with TRBJ1-2; 8 bases are shared with TRBD1. V dropped 4 bases and J dropped 4; count of bases not matched to a gene: 5. The V gene's germline CDR1 is KGHSH and CDR2 LQKENI. The CDR3 covers 14 residues.